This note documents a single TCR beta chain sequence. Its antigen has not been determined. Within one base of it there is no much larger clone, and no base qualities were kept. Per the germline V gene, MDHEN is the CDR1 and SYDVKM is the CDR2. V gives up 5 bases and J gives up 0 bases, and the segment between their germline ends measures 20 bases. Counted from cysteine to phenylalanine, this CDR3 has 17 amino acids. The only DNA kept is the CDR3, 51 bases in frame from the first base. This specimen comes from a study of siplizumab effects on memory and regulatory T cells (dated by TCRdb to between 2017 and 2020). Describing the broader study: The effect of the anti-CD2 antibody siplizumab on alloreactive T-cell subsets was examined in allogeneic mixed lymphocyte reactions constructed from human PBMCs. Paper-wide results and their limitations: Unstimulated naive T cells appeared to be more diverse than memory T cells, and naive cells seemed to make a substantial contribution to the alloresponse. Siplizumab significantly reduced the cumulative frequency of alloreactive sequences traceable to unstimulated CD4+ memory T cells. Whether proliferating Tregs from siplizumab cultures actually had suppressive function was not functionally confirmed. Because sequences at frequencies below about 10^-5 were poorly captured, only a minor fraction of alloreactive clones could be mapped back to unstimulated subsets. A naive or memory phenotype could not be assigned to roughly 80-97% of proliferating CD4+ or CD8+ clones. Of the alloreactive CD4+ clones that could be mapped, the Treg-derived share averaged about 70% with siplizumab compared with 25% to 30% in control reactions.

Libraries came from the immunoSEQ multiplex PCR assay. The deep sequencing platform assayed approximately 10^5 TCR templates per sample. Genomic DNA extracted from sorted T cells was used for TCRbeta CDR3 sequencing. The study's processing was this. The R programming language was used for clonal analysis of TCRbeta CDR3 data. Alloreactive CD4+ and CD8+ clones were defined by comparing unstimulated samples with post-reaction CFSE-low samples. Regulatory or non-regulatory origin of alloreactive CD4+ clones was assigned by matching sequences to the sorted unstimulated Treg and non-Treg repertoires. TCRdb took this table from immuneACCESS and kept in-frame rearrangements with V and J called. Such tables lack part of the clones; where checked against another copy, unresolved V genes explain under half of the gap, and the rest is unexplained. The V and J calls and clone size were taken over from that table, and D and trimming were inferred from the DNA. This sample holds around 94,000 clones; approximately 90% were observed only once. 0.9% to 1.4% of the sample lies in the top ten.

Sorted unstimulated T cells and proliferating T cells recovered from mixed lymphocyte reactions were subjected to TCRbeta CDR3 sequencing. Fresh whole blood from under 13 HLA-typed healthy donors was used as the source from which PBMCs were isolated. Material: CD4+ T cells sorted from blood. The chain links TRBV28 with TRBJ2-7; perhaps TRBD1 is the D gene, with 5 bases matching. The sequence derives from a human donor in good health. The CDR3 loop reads CASSHILSGRGSYEQYF. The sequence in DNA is TGTGCCAGCAGTCATATCCTCTCAGGAAGGGGCTCCTACGAGCAGTACTTC.